These 5 T cell receptor beta chains were all obtained from the same sample, sequenced in a study of cytomegalovirus exposure and HLA in healthy donors (dated by TCRdb to about 2017). Library preparation was by the immunoSEQ multiplex PCR assay. For the multiplex PCR, a mixture combining 60 forward primers for TCR Vbeta segments and 13 reverse primers for TCR Jbeta segments was used. In its TCRdb copy, this immuneACCESS table keeps in-frame sequences only and misses some clones. Where compared with another copy, unresolved V genes explain less than half of these, and the others have no known cause. Recorded for this sample are 150,000 to 170,000 clones; around 72% of them occurred a single time. The ten largest clones capture over 1.2% of the sample. The sequencing input was PBMCs. The receptors shown here come from a man younger than 30 in good health and CMV-seronegative.

This chain links TRBV23-1 with TRBJ2-5, with D possibly TRBD1 on 6 matching bases. TRBV23-1 is placed among ORFs of uncertain function. The CDR3 consists of 16 residues. The ends were cut back, 2 bases at V and 3 bases at J, with 16 bases in the middle. The CDR3: CASSQGSWGPKETQYF. CDR3 nucleotides: TGCGCCAGCAGTCAAGGTTCCTGGGGGCCAAAAGAGACCCAGTACTTC.

The chain couples TRBV6-4 to TRBJ2-3, with D unclear. V dropped 6 bases and J dropped 2 bases, with 9 bases sitting between them. The CDR3 runs to 13 residues. Germline CDR1 MRHNA, CDR2 SNTAGT. The CDR3 coding sequence is TGTGCCAGCAGCGCCGACACCACAGATACGCAGTATTTT. This translates into CASSADTTDTQYF.

The chain joins TRBV5-1 to TRBJ2-1; TRBD2 matches at 11 bases. CDR1 is SGHRS and CDR2 is YFSETQ in the germline V gene. CDR3 length: 17 residues. J was trimmed by 7 bases and V by 1 base; bases with no gene match: 10. CDR3 in DNA: TGCGCCAGCAGCTTGACGATAGCGGGAGGGATCCCGAATGAGCAGTTCTTC. Amino acids: CASSLTIAGGIPNEQFF. Full variable domain (remainder filled in from reference TRBV5-1 and TRBJ2-1): KAGVTQTPRYLIKTRGQQVTLSCSPISGHRSVSWYQQTPGQGLQFLFEYFSETQRNKGNFPGRFSGRQFSNSRSEMNVSTLELGDSALYLCASSLTIAGGIPNEQFFGPGTRLTVL.

This clone has only a few counts. J is TRBJ1-2 and V is TRBV2, with TRBD1 as a possible D gene (5 bases). Germline CDR1 is SNHLY and CDR2 is FYNNEI. V dropped 2 bases and J dropped 7 bases, with 11 bases sitting between them. CDR3 length: 13 residues. The CDR3 bases are TGTGCCAGCAGTGAAAACCAGGGTAGTGGCTACACCTTC. It codes for CASSENQGSGYTF.

The rearrangement links TRBV7-9 to TRBJ1-4; 7 bases are a match to TRBD1. In germline, CDR1 is SEHNR, CDR2 FQNEAQ (reference sequence). There are 15 residues in the CDR3. V dropped 4 bases and J dropped 1; count of bases not matched to a gene: 3. The CDR3 DNA follows: TGTGCCAGCAGCTCGGGACAGATAACTAATGAAAAACTGTTTTTT. It translates to CASSSGQITNEKLFF.